Below, 32 T cell receptor beta chains from the same sample are listed, as sequenced in a study of T-cell memory formation after mild COVID-19. TCRdb independently ran MiXCR on the 5' RACE reads; one entry per CDR3 protein. The sample has fewer than 250,000 distinct CDR3 sequences, 15% seen once. Sequencing was done on a sample of PBMCs or a T cell subset sorted from them (not recorded which). The receptors derive from an adult woman who had mild COVID-19 (a few samples of this study predate the infection). Cell type and time point are not known.

This clonotype has more than one count but fewer than ten. J is TRBJ2-3 and V is TRBV9; 8 positions agree with TRBD2. Germline V CDR1 and CDR2: SGDLS, YYNGEE. The CDR3 has 16 amino acids. V lost 3 bases to trimming and J lost 0 bases; unmatched junction nucleotides: 6. Here the CDR3 DNA reads TGTGCCAGCAGCGCCCCGGGGGGGCAAAGCACAGATACGCAGTATTTT. Amino acid sequence: CASSAPGGQSTDTQYF.

The CDR3 is CSASRAARGNQPQHF. The CDR3 DNA sequence: TGCAGTGCTAGTCGGGCAGCACGGGGCAATCAGCCCCAGCATTTT. J is TRBJ1-5 and V is TRBV20-1, with D hard to call. CDR3 length equals 15 residues. Trimming cost V 3 bases and J 2 bases, with 14 bases left between them. CDR1 and CDR2 from the germline V gene are DFQATT and SNEGSKA (reference sequence).

In its sample, this clonotype was seen a few times. The chain has TRBV2 and TRBJ2-3; D remains ambiguous. This CDR3 is built from 15 residues. Germline CDR1 reads SNHLY; CDR2 reads FYNNEI. Trimming shortened V by 10 bases and J by 2 bases, and 19 bases separated the two germline ends. CDR3 DNA sequence: TGTGCCAACTCACACCGAGTCTACCACACAGATACGCAGTATTTT. Translating it yields CANSHRVYHTDTQYF.

J is TRBJ2-3 and V is TRBV5-4, with a tentative D call TRBD1 (5 bases). Germline V gene sequence: CDR1 SGHNT, CDR2 YYREEE (reference sequence). V was pared by 2 bases and J by 4 bases, with 14 bases between. There are 15 residues in the CDR3. The CDR3 protein is CASSLRVEGADTQYF. DNA for the CDR3: TGTGCCAGCAGCTTAAGAGTGGAAGGGGCAGATACGCAGTATTTT.

This clonotype was seen more than once but under ten times. The chain combines TRBV7-2 with TRBJ2-1; maybe TRBD2 (6 bases). The CDR3 is 15 amino acids. Germline CDR1 SGHTA, CDR2 FQGNSA. The V gene lost 0 bases and the J gene lost 4 bases, with 10 bases spanning the gap. The CDR3 DNA reads as TGTGCCAGCAGCTTAGCCTCCCGGGGGTACAATGAGCAGTTCTTC. Its protein product is CASSLASRGYNEQFF. Supplemented by reference TRBV7-2 and TRBJ2-1, the full variable domain reads GAGVSQSPSNKVTEKGKDVELRCDPISGHTALYWYRQSLGQGLEFLIYFQGNSAPDKSGLPSDRFSAERTGGSVSTLTIQRTQQEDSAVYLCASSLASRGYNEQFFGPGTRLTVL.

This clonotype has just a few counts. V is TRBV12-3 or TRBV12-4 and J is TRBJ1-5; 8 bases are shared with TRBD1. V lost 6 bases and J lost 6; bases outside the gene matches: 13. The CDR3 is 16 residues long. The CDR3 protein is CASRGQGARGGQPQHF. In DNA, the CDR3 is TGTGCCAGCAGGGGGCAGGGGGCGCGGGGTGGTCAGCCCCAGCATTTT.

The chain has TRBV5-1 and TRBJ2-5, with D perhaps matching TRBD2 (6 bases). Germline CDR1 and CDR2: SGHRS and YFSETQ. CDR3 length equals 15 residues. Trimming stripped 2 bases from V and 2 bases from J, with 13 bases between. This CDR3 is CASSLLTSPQETQYF. CDR3 coding DNA: TGCGCCAGCAGCTTATTGACTAGTCCGCAAGAGACCCAGTACTTC.

This clonotype was picked up a small number of times. CDR3 region: CASSVAVTSVNEQFF. CDR3 bases: TGTGCCAGCAGCGTAGCAGTGACTAGCGTCAATGAGCAGTTCTTC. V and J are TRBV9 and TRBJ2-1; 8 bases are a match to TRBD2. The CDR3 runs 15 residues. From germline, CDR1 is SGDLS and CDR2 YYNGEE. Trimming at V came to 0 bases and at J to 6 bases, leaving 5 bases not matched to a gene.

This chain links TRBV24-1 with TRBJ1-5; 8 bases are shared with TRBD1. In germline, CDR1 is KGHDR, CDR2 SFDVKD. V gave up 7 bases and J gave up 6 bases; unmatched junction bases: 10. The CDR3 spans 15 residues. This chain's CDR3 is CATSADRGGGQPQHF. The CDR3 DNA reads as TGTGCCACCAGCGCTGACAGGGGCGGCGGTCAGCCCCAGCATTTT.

The chain carries TRBV5-5 and TRBJ2-7; 10 positions agree with TRBD2. CDR3 length: 15 amino acids. Germline assignment: CDR1 SGHKS and CDR2 YYEKEE (reference sequence). V shed 0 bases and J 3 bases; nucleotides not matched to a gene: 3. The CDR3 nucleotides are TGTGCCAGCAGCTTGGCGGCTAGCGGGAGCTACGAGCAGTACTTC. It encodes CASSLAASGSYEQYF.

The rearrangement links TRBV29-1 to TRBJ2-2; 15 nucleotides agree with TRBD2. The germline gives CDR1 SQVTM, CDR2 ANQGSEA. The CDR3 length is 15 residues. V shed 3 bases, J shed 4 bases, and the junction held 0 bases outside the gene matches. The CDR3 bases are TGCAGCGTTGAGGGACTAGCGGGAGGCACCGGGGAGCTGTTTTTT. It codes for CSVEGLAGGTGELFF.

In this sample, this clonotype turned up once. The chain combines TRBV12-3 or TRBV12-4 with TRBJ2-7; maybe TRBD2 (7 bases). V was pared by 6 bases and J by 3 bases, with 12 bases between. The CDR3 is 13 residues long. CDR3 in amino acids: CASRGGLNYEQYF. As DNA, the CDR3 is TGTGCCAGCAGGGGGGGGCTTAACTACGAGCAGTACTTC.

V is TRBV5-1 and J is TRBJ1-4; TRBD1 aligns across 9 bases. The J segment lost 7 bases and the V segment lost 3 bases, leaving 4 bases of the junction unmatched. The CDR3 is 14 amino acids. In germline, CDR1 is SGHRS, CDR2 YFSETQ. The CDR3 loop reads CASSSTGGGEKLFF. CDR3 DNA: TGCGCCAGCAGCTCGACAGGGGGTGGTGAAAAACTGTTTTTT.

This chain connects TRBV24-1 to TRBJ2-2; no clear D gene. The germline CDR1 and CDR2 sequences are KGHDR and SFDVKD. The CDR3 is made up of 13 amino acids. V was trimmed by 7 bases and J by 3 bases, leaving 8 bases between them. CDR3 bases: TGTGCCACCAGAGAAGGGTACACCGGGGAGCTGTTTTTT. Translation gives CATREGYTGELFF.

This clonotype was observed a handful of times. The genes are TRBV7-2 and TRBJ2-7; D may be TRBD2 (6 bases). From germline, CDR1 is SGHTA and CDR2 FQGNSA. V dropped 5 bases and J dropped 4 bases, with 18 bases sitting between them. This CDR3 has 15 amino acids. CDR3 DNA: TGTGCCAGCAGCCCCTCTGGCGGGGAACGATACGAGCAGTACTTC. Residues: CASSPSGGERYEQYF. Full variable domain (missing parts from reference TRBV7-2 and TRBJ2-7): GAGVSQSPSNKVTEKGKDVELRCDPISGHTALYWYRQSLGQGLEFLIYFQGNSAPDKSGLPSDRFSAERTGGSVSTLTIQRTQQEDSAVYLCASSPSGGERYEQYFGPGTRLTVT.

The chain recombines TRBV6-1 with TRBJ2-3; D is ambiguous. Trimming left V 6 bases short and J 7 bases short, with 8 bases between. CDR3 length: 11 residues. Germline-derived CDR1 and CDR2 are MNHNS and SASEGT. CDR3 coding DNA: TGTGCCAGCAGGATGGTCCATACGCAGTATTTT. Translating it yields CASRMVHTQYF.

The chain recombines TRBV7-9 with TRBJ2-3, with D possibly matching TRBD2 (7 bases). V was cut by 8 bases and J by 14 bases, with 29 bases left in between. Germline V gene data show CDR1 as SEHNR and CDR2 as FQNEAQ (reference sequence). The CDR3 loop spans 15 amino acids. CDR3 residues: CASALARGAGDRMYF. CDR3 in DNA: TGTGCCAGCGCCTTGGCTCGGGGGGCGGGAGATCGTATGTATTTT.

There are many counts of this clonotype. V is TRBV20-1 and J is TRBJ2-1; 10 bases line up with TRBD2. CDR1 and CDR2 from the germline V gene are DFQATT and SNEGSKA (reference sequence). CDR3 length equals 15 residues. Trimming removed 3 bases from V and 7 bases from J; junction bases left unmatched: 9. The CDR3 DNA is TGCAGTGCTAGTATAGCTAGCGGGGGTTTAAATGAGCAGTTCTTC. Its translation: CSASIASGGLNEQFF.

V and J are TRBV24-1 and TRBJ1-5; unclear D gene. Trimming shortened V by 4 bases and J by 2 bases, and 11 bases separated the two germline ends. CDR3 length: 15 amino acids. Germline CDR1 and CDR2: KGHDR and SFDVKD. Here the CDR3 reads CATSDGGKGNQPQHF. The CDR3 DNA sequence: TGTGCCACCAGTGACGGAGGTAAGGGCAATCAGCCCCAGCATTTT.

This clonotype was counted only a few times. J is TRBJ2-7 and V is TRBV6-7; 10 bases line up with TRBD1. TRBV6-7 is sorted into the ORF group, with uncertain function. The CDR3 runs to 18 residues. V was clipped by 2 bases and J by 5 bases; unmatched bases: 15. The CDR3 loop reads CASSYQVLTGQGSDEQYF. CDR3 coding DNA: TGTGCCAGCAGTTACCAAGTCTTGACGGGACAGGGGTCGGACGAGCAGTACTTC.

This clonotype was detected a few times. V is TRBV20-1 and J is TRBJ2-7, with 8 bases fitting TRBD2. Trimming took 0 bases from V and 7 from J; bases not matched to a gene: 8. The CDR3 is made up of 14 amino acids. Per germline, CDR1 DFQATT and CDR2 SNEGSKA (reference sequence). CDR3: CSARETGTSREQYF. The CDR3 nucleotides are TGCAGTGCTAGAGAGACCGGGACTAGTCGTGAGCAGTACTTC.

The V call is TRBV7-6, the J call TRBJ2-7; the D gene could be TRBD1 or TRBD2 (5 bases each). CDR3 length: 13 amino acids. With 1 base removed from V and 5 bases from J, the gap between germline ends came to 9 bases. The V gene's germline CDR1 is SGHVS and CDR2 FNYEAQ. The CDR3 DNA reads as TGTGCCAGCAGCTTAGGGGGCGGGCACGAGCAGTACTTC. Translated: CASSLGGGHEQYF.

At least ten counts were recorded for this clonotype. The J gene is TRBJ1-5, the V gene TRBV12-3 or TRBV12-4, with TRBD1 as a possible D gene (6 bases). V was clipped by 4 bases and J by 5 bases, with 9 bases between them. This CDR3 has 13 amino acids. The CDR3 DNA reads as TGTGCCAGCAGTTGGACAGACCATCAGCCCCAGCATTTT. Translation gives CASSWTDHQPQHF.

This chain joins TRBV6-5 and TRBJ1-5; TRBD1 matches 8 bases. The CDR3 is made up of 14 amino acids. Germline V gene sequence: CDR1 MNHEY, CDR2 SVGAGI. The junction had 9 bases not matched to a gene; V was cut back by 5 bases and J by 9 bases. CDR3 loop: CASSQDRGERPQHF. CDR3 nucleotide sequence: TGTGCCAGCAGTCAAGACAGGGGAGAACGGCCCCAGCATTTT.

This clonotype was counted at least ten times. The V call is TRBV5-1, the J call TRBJ2-3; 8 nucleotides align to TRBD2. With 2 bases clipped from V and 0 bases from J, the junction kept 2 bases outside the gene matches. Per the germline V gene, CDR1 is SGHRS and CDR2 is YFSETQ. The CDR3 loop spans 15 amino acids. The CDR3 bases are TGCGCCAGCAGCTTCGGGAGGGGAAGCACAGATACGCAGTATTTT. This sequence encodes CASSFGRGSTDTQYF.

This clonotype was recorded at least ten times. The V call is TRBV4-2, the J call TRBJ1-1; 8 nucleotides line up with TRBD1. The trim removed 5 bases at V and 0 bases at J, leaving 5 bases unmatched. The CDR3 runs 15 residues. Germline CDR1 is LGHNA and CDR2 is YNFKEQ. The chain's CDR3 is CASSIGQGLNTEAFF. The CDR3 bases are TGTGCCAGCAGCATAGGACAGGGTCTGAACACTGAAGCTTTCTTT.

This clonotype came up many times. The chain recombines TRBV7-2 with TRBJ1-5, with 10 bases fitting TRBD1. V lost 5 bases to trimming and J lost 9 bases; unmatched junction nucleotides: 7. CDR1 is SGHTA and CDR2 is FQGNSA in the germline V gene. The CDR3 has 14 amino acids. The CDR3: CASSLGQGGRPQHF. The DNA of the CDR3 is TGTGCCAGCAGCCTTGGACAGGGGGGACGGCCCCAGCATTTT.

This clonotype showed up just a few times. In DNA form, the CDR3 reads TGCGCCAGCAGCTTCTCAGGGGGAAATTCACCCCTCCACTTT. Translated, it gives CASSFSGGNSPLHF. The chain is built from TRBV5-1 and TRBJ1-6, with 7 positions matching TRBD1. This CDR3 contains 14 residues. V was pared by 2 bases and J by 7 bases, with 3 bases of the junction left unmatched. Germline CDR1 and CDR2: SGHRS and YFSETQ.

This clonotype was counted only a few times. The V gene is TRBV12-3 or TRBV12-4, the J gene TRBJ1-1; 7 positions match TRBD1. The J segment lost 1 base and the V segment lost 8 bases, leaving 7 bases of the junction unmatched. The CDR3 sequence is 14 residues long. The CDR3 DNA reads as TGTGCCAGCCGTTGGGGACAGCAGAACACTGAAGCTTTCTTT. Residues: CASRWGQQNTEAFF.

This clonotype was recorded at least ten times. The chain has TRBV7-8 and TRBJ2-2; TRBD1 agrees at 11 bases. The CDR3 is 15 amino acids. Germline V gives CDR1 SGHVS, CDR2 FQNEAQ. The V segment lost 5 bases and the J segment 7 bases; nucleotides outside the gene matches: 6. CDR3 loop: CASSPGQGAGGELFF. As DNA, the CDR3 is TGTGCCAGCAGCCCTGGACAGGGGGCGGGCGGGGAGCTGTTTTTT.

Details on this clonotype: One end of the junction does not line up with germline, which may come from a read error. The chain employs TRBV29-1 and TRBJ1-4, with D tentatively TRBD1 (5 bases). This CDR3 has 11 residues. Looked up from germline, CDR1 is SQVTM and CDR2 is ANQGSEA. DNA of the CDR3: TGCAGCGTTGCGGCCCCCGGGACCCTGATTTTT. Protein product: CSVAAPGTLIF.

The chain has TRBV7-2 and TRBJ2-7; D is perhaps TRBD2 (6 bases). Germline V CDR1 and CDR2: SGHTA, FQGNSA. CDR3 length equals 12 residues. The germline V and J ends were trimmed by 3 bases and 6 bases, with 9 bases remaining between them. The CDR3 nucleotides are TGTGCCAGCAGCTTCCGGGGGAGCGAGCAGTACTTC. Protein sequence: CASSFRGSEQYF. The full variable domain, completed using reference TRBV7-2 and TRBJ2-7, is GAGVSQSPSNKVTEKGKDVELRCDPISGHTALYWYRQSLGQGLEFLIYFQGNSAPDKSGLPSDRFSAERTGGSVSTLTIQRTQQEDSAVYLCASSFRGSEQYFGPGTRLTVT.